The clone carrying this T cell receptor (beta chain) was picked up one time. Its antigen is undetermined. The treatment is: some 19 received Ad26.COV2.S at low or high dose, single or two shots; several received placebo; per-sample allocation not given. Sampling occurred on day 63 after the first vaccine or placebo injection. This sample was taken from a study of Ad26.COV2.S vaccination and SARS-CoV-2 variants. Whole-study results and caveats: Reported post-vaccination CD8+ and CD4+ T cell responses to spike showed substantial breadth. Vaccinated and placebo-treated recipients had similar non-spike TCR breadth.

Germline V gene sequence: CDR1 SGDLS, CDR2 YYNGEE. The germline V and J ends were trimmed by 4 bases and 3 bases, with 10 bases remaining between them. The CDR3 totals 13 residues. Generated by immunoSEQ multiplex PCR, the TCRdb table keeps only in-frame clones and is missing some. Of hundreds of thousands of clones in the sample, 89% were seen once. The chain uses TRBV9 and TRBJ2-5, with TRBD2 as a possible D gene (5 bases). The starting material was peripheral blood, obtained in a trial of Ad26.COV2.S vaccine versus placebo. This clonotype originated in a person aged 18-65 years who received the Ad26.COV2.S COVID-19 vaccine or a placebo. The CDR3 protein is CASSIAGKETQYF. CDR3 sequence (DNA): TGTGCCAGCAGCATCGCCGGGAAAGAGACCCAGTACTTC.